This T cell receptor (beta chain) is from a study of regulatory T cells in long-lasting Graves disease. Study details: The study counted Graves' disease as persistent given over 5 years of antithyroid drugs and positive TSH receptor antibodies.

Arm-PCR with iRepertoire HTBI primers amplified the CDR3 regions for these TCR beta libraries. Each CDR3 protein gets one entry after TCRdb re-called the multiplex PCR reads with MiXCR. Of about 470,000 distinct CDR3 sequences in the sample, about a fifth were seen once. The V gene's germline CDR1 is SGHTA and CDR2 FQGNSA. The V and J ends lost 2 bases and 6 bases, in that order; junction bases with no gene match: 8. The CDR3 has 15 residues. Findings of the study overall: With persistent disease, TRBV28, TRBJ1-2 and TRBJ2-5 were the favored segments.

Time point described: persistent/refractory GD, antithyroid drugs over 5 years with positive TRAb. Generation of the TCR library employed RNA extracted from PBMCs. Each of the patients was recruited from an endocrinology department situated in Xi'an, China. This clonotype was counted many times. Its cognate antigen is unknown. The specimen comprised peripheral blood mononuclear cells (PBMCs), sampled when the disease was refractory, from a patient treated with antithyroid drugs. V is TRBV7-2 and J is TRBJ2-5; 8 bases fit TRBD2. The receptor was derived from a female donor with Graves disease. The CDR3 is CASSLSSGGLQTQYF. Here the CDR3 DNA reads TGTGCCAGCAGCTTATCATCGGGAGGGTTGCAGACCCAGTACTTC.